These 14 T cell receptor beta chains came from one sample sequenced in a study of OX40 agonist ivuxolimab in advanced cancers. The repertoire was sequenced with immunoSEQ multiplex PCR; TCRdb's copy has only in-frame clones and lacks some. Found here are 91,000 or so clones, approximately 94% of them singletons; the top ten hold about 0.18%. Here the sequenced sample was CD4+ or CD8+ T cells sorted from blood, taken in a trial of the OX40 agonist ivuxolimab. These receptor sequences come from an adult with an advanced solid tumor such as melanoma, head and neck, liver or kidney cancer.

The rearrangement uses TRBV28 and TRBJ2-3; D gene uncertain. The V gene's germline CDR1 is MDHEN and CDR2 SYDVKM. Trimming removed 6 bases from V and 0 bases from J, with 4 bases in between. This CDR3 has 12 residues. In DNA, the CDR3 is TGTGCCAGCAGGACAAGCACAGATACGCAGTATTTT. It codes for CASRTSTDTQYF.

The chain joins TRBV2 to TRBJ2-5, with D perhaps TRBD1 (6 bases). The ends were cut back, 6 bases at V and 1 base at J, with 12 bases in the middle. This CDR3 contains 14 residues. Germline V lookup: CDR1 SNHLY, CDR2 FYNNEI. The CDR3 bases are TGTGCCAGCAGGCCGGACAGCTCCCAAGAGACCCAGTACTTC. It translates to CASRPDSSQETQYF. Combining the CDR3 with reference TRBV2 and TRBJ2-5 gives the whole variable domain EPEVTQTPSHQVTQMGQEVILRCVPISNHLYFYWYRQILGQKVEFLVSFYNNEISEKSEIFDDQFSVERPDGSNFTLKIRSTKLEDSAMYFCASRPDSSQETQYFGPGTRLLVL.

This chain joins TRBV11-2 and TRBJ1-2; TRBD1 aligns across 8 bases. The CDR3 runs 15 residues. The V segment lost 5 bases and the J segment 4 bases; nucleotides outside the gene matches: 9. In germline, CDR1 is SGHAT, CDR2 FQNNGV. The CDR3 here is CASSTRTGSSYGYTF. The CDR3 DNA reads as TGTGCCAGCAGCACCCGGACAGGGAGTAGCTATGGCTACACCTTC.

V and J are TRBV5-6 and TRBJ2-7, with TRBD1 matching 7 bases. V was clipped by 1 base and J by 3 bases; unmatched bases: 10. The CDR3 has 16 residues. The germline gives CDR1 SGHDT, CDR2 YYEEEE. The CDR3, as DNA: TGTGCCAGCAGCTTGTTGGGGGACAGTCCAGTCTACGAGCAGTACTTC. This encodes CASSLLGDSPVYEQYF.

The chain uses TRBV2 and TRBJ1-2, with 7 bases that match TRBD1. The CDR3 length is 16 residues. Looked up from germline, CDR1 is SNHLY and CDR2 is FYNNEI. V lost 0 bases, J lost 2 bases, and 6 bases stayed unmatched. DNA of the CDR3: TGTGCCAGCAGTGAAGCCAGGGGGGGAAAAAACTATGGCTACACCTTC. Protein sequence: CASSEARGGKNYGYTF. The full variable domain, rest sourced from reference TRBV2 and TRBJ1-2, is EPEVTQTPSHQVTQMGQEVILRCVPISNHLYFYWYRQILGQKVEFLVSFYNNEISEKSEIFDDQFSVERPDGSNFTLKIRSTKLEDSAMYFCASSEARGGKNYGYTFGSGTRLTVV.

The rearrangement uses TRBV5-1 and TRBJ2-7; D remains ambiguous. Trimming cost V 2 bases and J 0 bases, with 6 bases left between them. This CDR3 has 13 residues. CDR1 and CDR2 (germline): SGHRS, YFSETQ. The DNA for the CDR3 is TGCGCCAGCAGCTTAGATCTCTCCTACGAGCAGTACTTC. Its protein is CASSLDLSYEQYF.

DNA for the CDR3: TGTGCCAGCAGCTTAGATAAGCGGGGTGTGCCAGATACGCAGTATTTT. This codes for CASSLDKRGVPDTQYF. The chain uses TRBV13 and TRBJ2-3; 7 nucleotides line up with TRBD2. With V trimmed by 1 base and J by 4 bases, 8 bases remained unmatched. The germline V gene has CDR1 PRHDT and CDR2 FYEKMQ (reference sequence). This CDR3 region has 16 residues.

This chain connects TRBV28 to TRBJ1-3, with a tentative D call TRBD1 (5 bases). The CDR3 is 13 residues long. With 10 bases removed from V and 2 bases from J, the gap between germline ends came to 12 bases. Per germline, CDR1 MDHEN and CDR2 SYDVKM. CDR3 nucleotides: TGTGCCATCCAGGGTAATCCTGGAAACACCATATATTTT. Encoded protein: CAIQGNPGNTIYF.

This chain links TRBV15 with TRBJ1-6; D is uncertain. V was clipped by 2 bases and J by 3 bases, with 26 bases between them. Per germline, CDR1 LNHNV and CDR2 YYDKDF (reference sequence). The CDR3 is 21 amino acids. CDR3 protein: CATSRPPRRTLMGDYNSPLHF. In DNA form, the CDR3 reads TGTGCCACCAGCAGACCCCCTCGGCGGACCCTGATGGGCGACTATAATTCACCCCTCCACTTT. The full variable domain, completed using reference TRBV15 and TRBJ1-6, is DAMVIQNPRYQVTQFGKPVTLSCSQTLNHNVMYWYQQKSSQAPKLLFHYYDKDFNNEADTPDNFQSRRPNTSFCFLDIRSPGLGDTAMYLCATSRPPRRTLMGDYNSPLHFGNGTRLTVT.

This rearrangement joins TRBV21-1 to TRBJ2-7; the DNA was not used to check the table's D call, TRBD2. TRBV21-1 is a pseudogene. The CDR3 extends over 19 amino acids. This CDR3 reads CASSKNPGRPGLAIYEQYF. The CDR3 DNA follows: TGTGCCAGCAGCAAAAATCCAGGTCGTCCGGGACTAGCAATCTACGAGCAGTACTTC.

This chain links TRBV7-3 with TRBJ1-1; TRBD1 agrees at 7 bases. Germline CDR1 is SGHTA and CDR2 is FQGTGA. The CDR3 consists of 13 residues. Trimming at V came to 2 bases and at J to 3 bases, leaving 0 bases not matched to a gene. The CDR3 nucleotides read TGTGCCAGCAGCTTAGGGACAGACACTGAAGCTTTCTTT. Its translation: CASSLGTDTEAFF.

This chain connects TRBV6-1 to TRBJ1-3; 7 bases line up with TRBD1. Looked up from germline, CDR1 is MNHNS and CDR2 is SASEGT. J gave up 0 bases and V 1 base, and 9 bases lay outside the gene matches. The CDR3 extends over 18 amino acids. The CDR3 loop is CASSEVRGYAPSGNTIYF. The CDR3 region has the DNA TGTGCCAGCAGTGAAGTCAGGGGGTACGCACCCTCTGGAAACACCATATATTTT.

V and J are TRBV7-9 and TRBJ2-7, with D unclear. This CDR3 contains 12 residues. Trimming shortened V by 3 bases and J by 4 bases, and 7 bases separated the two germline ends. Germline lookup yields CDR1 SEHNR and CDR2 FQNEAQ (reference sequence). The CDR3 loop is CASSFQPYEQYF. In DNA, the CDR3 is TGTGCCAGCAGCTTCCAACCTTACGAGCAGTACTTC.

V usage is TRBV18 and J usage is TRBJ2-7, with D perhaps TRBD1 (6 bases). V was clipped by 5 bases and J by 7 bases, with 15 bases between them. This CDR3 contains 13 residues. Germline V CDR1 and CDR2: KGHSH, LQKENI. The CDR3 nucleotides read TGTGCCAGCTCATCGGGACATCTGGGAGAGCAGTACTTC. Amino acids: CASSSGHLGEQYF.